This TCR beta chain appears in the sequencing data of a study of blood T cell repertoires in COVID-19. About the study: The study drew acute and convalescent COVID-19 samples from the United States, Italy and Spain.

The V segment lost 8 bases and the J segment 1 base; nucleotides outside the gene matches: 5. Germline loops: CDR1 LNHDA, CDR2 SQIVND (reference sequence). The CDR3 consists of 14 residues. Authors' data handling: Amplification from reference gene primers served as the basis for estimated nucleated cell counts. Generated by immunoSEQ multiplex PCR, the TCRdb table keeps only in-frame clones and is missing some. From that table come the V and J calls and clone size; the DNA was used to work out D and trimming. The table has 540,000 or so clones, 85% to 90% seen once; the top ten hold 7.5% to 9.5%. This clonotype was sampled from a woman between 45 and 65 years old with COVID-19, enrolled during active disease. Sample: peripheral blood. The rearrangement joins TRBV19 to TRBJ1-1, with 9 bases aligning to TRBD1. The CDR3 spells CASGLDRGNTEAFF. The CDR3 DNA reads as TGTGCCAGTGGGCTGGACAGGGGGAACACTGAAGCTTTCTTT.